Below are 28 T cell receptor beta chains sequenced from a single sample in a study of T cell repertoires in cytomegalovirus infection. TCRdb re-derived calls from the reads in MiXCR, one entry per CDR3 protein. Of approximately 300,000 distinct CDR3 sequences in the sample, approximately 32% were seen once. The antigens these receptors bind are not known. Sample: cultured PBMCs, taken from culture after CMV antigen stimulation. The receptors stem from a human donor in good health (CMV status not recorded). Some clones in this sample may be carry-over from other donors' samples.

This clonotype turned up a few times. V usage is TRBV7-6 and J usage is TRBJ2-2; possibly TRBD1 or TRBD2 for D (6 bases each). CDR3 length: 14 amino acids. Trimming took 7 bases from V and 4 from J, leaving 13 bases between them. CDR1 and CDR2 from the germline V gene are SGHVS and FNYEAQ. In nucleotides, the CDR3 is TGTGCCAGCACTTTCGAGGGGGGCACCGGGGAGCTGTTTTTT. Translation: CASTFEGGTGELFF.

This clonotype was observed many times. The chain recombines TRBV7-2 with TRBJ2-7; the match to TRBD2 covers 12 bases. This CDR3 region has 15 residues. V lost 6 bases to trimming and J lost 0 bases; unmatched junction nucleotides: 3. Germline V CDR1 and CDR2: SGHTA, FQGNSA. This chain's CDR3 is CASSSTSGSSYEQYF. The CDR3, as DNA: TGTGCCAGCAGTTCGACTAGCGGGAGCTCCTACGAGCAGTACTTC.

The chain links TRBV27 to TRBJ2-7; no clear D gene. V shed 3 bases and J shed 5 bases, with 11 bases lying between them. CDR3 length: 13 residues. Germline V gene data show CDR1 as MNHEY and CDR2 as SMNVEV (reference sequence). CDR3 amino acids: CASSFSPGNEQYF. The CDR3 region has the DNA TGTGCCAGCAGTTTTTCGCCAGGAAACGAGCAGTACTTC.

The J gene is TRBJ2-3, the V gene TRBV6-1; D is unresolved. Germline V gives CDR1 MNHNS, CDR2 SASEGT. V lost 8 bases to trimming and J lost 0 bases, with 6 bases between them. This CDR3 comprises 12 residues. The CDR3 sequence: CASLGSTDTQYF. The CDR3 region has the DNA TGTGCCAGCCTGGGTAGCACAGATACGCAGTATTTT.

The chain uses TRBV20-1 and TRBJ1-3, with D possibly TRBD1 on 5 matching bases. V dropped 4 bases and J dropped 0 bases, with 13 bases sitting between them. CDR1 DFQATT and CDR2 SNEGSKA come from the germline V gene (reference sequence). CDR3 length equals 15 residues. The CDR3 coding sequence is TGCAGTGCTATTGAAGGGGCCTACTCTGGAAACACCATATATTTT. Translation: CSAIEGAYSGNTIYF.

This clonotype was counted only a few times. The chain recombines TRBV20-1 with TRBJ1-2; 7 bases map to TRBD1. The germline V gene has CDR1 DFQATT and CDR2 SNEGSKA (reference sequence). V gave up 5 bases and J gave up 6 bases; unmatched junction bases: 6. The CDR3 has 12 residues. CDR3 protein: CSADRQGDGYTF. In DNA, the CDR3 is TGCAGTGCTGATAGACAGGGAGATGGCTACACCTTC.

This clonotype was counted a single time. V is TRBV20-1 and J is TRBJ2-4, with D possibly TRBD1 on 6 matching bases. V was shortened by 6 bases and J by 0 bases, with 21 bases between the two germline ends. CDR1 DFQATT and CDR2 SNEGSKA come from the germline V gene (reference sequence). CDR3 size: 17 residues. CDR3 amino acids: CSARGKGGVRAKNIQYF. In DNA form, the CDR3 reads TGCAGTGCCCGGGGAAAAGGGGGAGTGAGAGCCAAAAACATTCAGTACTTC.

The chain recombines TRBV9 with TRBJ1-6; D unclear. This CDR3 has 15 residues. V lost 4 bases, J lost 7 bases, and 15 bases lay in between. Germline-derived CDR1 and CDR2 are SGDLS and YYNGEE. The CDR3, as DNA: TGTGCCAGCAGCCCCGGCCGGACGGGGAATTCACCCCTCCACTTT. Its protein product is CASSPGRTGNSPLHF.

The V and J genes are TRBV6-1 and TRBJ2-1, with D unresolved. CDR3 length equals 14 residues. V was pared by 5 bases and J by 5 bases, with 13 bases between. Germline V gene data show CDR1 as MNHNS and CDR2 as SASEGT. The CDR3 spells CASSTKFNDNEQFF. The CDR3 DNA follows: TGTGCCAGCAGTACCAAATTCAACGACAATGAGCAGTTCTTC.

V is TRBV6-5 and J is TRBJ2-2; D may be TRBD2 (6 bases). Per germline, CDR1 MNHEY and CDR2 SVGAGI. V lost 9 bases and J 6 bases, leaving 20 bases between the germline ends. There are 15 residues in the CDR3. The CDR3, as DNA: TGTGCCAGTGGGCGGTCGGGAGTGCTGTCCGGGGAGCTGTTTTTT. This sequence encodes CASGRSGVLSGELFF.

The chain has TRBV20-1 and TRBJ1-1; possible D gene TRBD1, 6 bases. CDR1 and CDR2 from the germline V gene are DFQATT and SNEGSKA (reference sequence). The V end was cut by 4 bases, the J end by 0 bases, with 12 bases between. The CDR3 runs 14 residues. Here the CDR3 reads CSAITGTMNTEAFF. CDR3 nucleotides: TGCAGTGCTATCACCGGGACAATGAACACTGAAGCTTTCTTT.

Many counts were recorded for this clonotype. The DNA of the CDR3 is TGTGCCAGCAGTTCGGGACAGGGGGACTATGGCTACACCTTC. Its protein is CASSSGQGDYGYTF. The chain couples TRBV6-1 to TRBJ1-2; 11 nucleotides agree with TRBD1. CDR3 length: 14 residues. V lost 5 bases, J lost 3 bases, and 2 bases stayed unmatched. In germline, CDR1 is MNHNS, CDR2 SASEGT.

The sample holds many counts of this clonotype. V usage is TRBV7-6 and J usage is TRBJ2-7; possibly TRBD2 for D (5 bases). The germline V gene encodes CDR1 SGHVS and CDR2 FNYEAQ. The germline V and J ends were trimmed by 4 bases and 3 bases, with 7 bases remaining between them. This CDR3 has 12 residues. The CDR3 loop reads CASSYGSYEQYF. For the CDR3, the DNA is TGTGCCAGCAGCTATGGGAGCTACGAGCAGTACTTC.

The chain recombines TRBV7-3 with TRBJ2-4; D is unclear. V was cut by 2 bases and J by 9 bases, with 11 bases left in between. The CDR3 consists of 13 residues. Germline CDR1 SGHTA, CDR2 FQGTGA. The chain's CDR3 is CASSLEGSGIQYF. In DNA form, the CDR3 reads TGTGCCAGCAGCTTAGAAGGAAGTGGCATTCAGTACTTC.

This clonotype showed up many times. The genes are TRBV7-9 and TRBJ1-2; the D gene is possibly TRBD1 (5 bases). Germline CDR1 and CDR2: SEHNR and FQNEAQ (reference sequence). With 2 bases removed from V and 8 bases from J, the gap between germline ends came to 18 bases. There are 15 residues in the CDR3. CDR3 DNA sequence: TGTGCCAGCAGCTTAAACCGCAGAGGGGTCGGAGGCTACACCTTC. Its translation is CASSLNRRGVGGYTF.

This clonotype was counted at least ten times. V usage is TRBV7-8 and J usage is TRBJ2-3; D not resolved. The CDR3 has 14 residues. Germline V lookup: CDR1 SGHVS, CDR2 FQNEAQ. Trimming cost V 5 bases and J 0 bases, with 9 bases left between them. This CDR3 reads CASSLTLSTDTQYF. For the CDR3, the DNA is TGTGCCAGCAGCCTGACACTAAGCACAGATACGCAGTATTTT.

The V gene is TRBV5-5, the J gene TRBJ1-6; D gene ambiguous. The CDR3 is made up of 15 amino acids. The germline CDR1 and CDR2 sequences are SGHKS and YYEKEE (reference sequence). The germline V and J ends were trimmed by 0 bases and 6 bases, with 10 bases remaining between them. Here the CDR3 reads CASSLALAFNSPLHF. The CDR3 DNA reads TGTGCCAGCAGCTTGGCACTGGCTTTTAATTCACCCCTCCACTTT.

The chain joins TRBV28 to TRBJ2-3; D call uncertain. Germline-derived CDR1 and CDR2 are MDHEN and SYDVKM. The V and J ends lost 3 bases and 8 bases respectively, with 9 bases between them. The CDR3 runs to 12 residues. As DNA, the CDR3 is TGTGCCAGCAGTTTGAAAGCCGGTACGCAGTATTTT. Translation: CASSLKAGTQYF.

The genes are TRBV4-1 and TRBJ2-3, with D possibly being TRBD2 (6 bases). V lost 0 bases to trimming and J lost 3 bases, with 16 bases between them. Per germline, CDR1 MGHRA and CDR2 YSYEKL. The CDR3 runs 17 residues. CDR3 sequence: CASSQEEAWGETDTQYF. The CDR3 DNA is TGCGCCAGCAGCCAAGAGGAAGCCTGGGGGGAGACAGATACGCAGTATTTT.

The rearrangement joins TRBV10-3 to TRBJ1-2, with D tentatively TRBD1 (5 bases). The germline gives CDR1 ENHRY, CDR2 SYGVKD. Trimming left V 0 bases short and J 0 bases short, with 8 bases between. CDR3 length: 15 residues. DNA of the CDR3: TGTGCCATCAGTGAGTCAGGGGAACCTAACTATGGCTACACCTTC. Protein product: CAISESGEPNYGYTF.

The CDR3 region is CASSIGPGLAEPLYTGELFF. The DNA for the CDR3 is TGTGCCAGTAGTATTGGCCCGGGACTAGCGGAGCCCCTTTACACCGGGGAGCTGTTTTTT. The chain combines TRBV19 with TRBJ2-2; 11 bases match TRBD2. The length of the CDR3 is 20 residues. Losses at the gene ends were 3 bases for V and 3 bases for J; bases not matched to a gene: 15. Germline loops: CDR1 LNHDA, CDR2 SQIVND (reference sequence).

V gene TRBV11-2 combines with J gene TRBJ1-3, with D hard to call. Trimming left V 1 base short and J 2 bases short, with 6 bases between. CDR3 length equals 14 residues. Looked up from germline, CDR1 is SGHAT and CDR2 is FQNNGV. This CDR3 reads CASSLGETGNTIYF. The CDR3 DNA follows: TGTGCCAGCAGCTTAGGGGAAACTGGAAACACCATATATTTT.

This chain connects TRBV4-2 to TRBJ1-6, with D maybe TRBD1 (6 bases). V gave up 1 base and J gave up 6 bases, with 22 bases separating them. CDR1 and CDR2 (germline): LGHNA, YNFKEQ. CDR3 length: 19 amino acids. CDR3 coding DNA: TGTGCCAGCAGCCAAGTCCCCGGGACATCTACCGTCCTTAATTCACCCCTCCACTTT. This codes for CASSQVPGTSTVLNSPLHF.

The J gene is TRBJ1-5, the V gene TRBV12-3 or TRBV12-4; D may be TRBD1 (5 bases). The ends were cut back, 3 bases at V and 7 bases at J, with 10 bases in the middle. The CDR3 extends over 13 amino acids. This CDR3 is CASSLGRVQPQHF. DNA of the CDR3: TGTGCCAGCAGTTTGGGCAGGGTCCAGCCCCAGCATTTT.

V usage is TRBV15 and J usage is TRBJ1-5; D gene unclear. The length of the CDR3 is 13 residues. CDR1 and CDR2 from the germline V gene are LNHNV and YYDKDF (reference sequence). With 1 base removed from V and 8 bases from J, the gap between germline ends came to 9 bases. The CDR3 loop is CATSRAPREPQHF. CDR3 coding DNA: TGTGCCACCAGCAGAGCCCCTCGAGAGCCCCAGCATTTT.

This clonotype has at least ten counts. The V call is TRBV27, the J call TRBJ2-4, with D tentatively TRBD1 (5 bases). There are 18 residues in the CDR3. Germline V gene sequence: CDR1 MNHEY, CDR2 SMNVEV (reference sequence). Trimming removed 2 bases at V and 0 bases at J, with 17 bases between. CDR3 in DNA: TGTGCCAGCAGTTTAATGCCCTCCCCAGGGTTAGCCAAAAACATTCAGTACTTC. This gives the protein CASSLMPSPGLAKNIQYF.

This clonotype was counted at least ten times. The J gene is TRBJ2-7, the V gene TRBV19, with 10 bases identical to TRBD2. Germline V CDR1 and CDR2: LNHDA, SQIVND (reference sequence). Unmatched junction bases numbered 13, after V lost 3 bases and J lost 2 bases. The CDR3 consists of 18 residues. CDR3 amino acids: CASSMYNAMSGGAYEQYF. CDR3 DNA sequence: TGTGCCAGTAGTATGTATAATGCAATGAGCGGGGGGGCCTACGAGCAGTACTTC.

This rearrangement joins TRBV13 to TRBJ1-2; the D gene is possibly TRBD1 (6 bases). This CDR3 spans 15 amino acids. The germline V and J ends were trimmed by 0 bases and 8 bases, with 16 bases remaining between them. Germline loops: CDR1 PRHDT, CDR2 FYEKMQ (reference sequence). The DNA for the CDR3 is TGTGCCAGCAGCTTAGGCCTCAGGGGAGAGGGCGGCTACACCTTC. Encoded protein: CASSLGLRGEGGYTF.